A selection of T cell receptor beta chains follows, all from one sample in a study of human T cells and chemical hapten exposure. TCRdb independently ran MiXCR on the RACE reads; one entry per CDR3 protein. Of roughly 120,000 distinct CDR3 sequences listed, roughly 12% are singletons. Source: whole blood, taken in connection with sensitization to the hapten diphenylcyclopropenone (DPC). These receptors were taken from a woman between 50 and 59 years old with alopecia areata. Some clones in this sample may be carry-over from other donors' samples. Both conserved end residues are part of each CDR3. The D gene is left open where the match is weak. Clone size is stated in some rows and not others, as once, few, many or a class when expanded.

j_call d_call v_call clone_size cdr3_aa cdr3_nt
TRBJ2-1 . TRBV15 . CATSRDSYNEQFF TGTGCCACCAGCCGGGATTCTTACAATGAGCAGTTCTTC
TRBJ2-7 . TRBV7-2 . CASSFIPISYEQYF TGTGCCAGCAGCTTCATACCGATCTCCTACGAGCAGTACTTC
TRBJ2-5 . TRBV3-1 few CASSQDRIQETQYF TGTGCCAGCAGCCAAGACAGGATCCAAGAGACCCAGTACTTC
TRBJ1-1 . TRBV28 few CASSLPAFITEAFF TGTGCCAGCAGTTTACCCGCTTTTATCACTGAAGCTTTCTTT
TRBJ1-6 . TRBV28 few CASSSRGPLGSPLHF TGTGCCAGCAGTTCCCGGGGACCGCTTGGGTCACCCCTCCACTTT
TRBJ2-1 . TRBV12-3/TRBV12-4 many CASSLVLAYNEQFF TGTGCCAGCAGTTTAGTCCTGGCTTACAATGAGCAGTTCTTC
TRBJ2-1 TRBD1 TRBV28 many CASRQGAGGEQFF TGTGCCAGCAGACAGGGGGCGGGTGGTGAGCAGTTCTTC
TRBJ1-1 . TRBV10-1 . CASREEVFSEAFF TGCGCCAGCAGGGAGGAGGTTTTCTCTGAAGCTTTCTTT
TRBJ1-2 . TRBV27 . CASSPFGANYGYTF TGTGCCAGCAGTCCGTTTGGGGCTAACTATGGCTACACCTTC
TRBJ2-1 . TRBV12-3/TRBV12-4 . CASSPHGNEQFF TGTGCCAGCAGTCCCCACGGAAATGAGCAGTTCTTC
TRBJ2-1 . TRBV20-1 many CSALSPQPDNEQFF TGCAGTGCTCTATCCCCCCAACCCGACAATGAGCAGTTCTTC
TRBJ2-6 . TRBV7-6 few CASSLDEWDGNSLRSGANVLTF TGTGCCAGCAGCCTAGATGAGTGGGACGGAAACTCACTTCGCTCTGGGGCCAACGTCCTGACTTTC
TRBJ2-3 . TRBV4-2 many CASRKGSPEADTQYF TGTGCCAGCCGAAAGGGATCCCCAGAAGCAGATACGCAGTATTTT
TRBJ2-7 TRBD2 TRBV7-2 few CASSPLSPTSGGMSEQYF TGTGCCAGCAGCCCACTTAGCCCAACTAGCGGGGGGATGTCCGAGCAGTACTTC
TRBJ1-6 . TRBV7-9 many CASSSAGSVNSPLHF TGTGCCAGCAGTTCGGCGGGTAGCGTGAATTCACCCCTCCACTTT
TRBJ1-2 TRBD1 TRBV2 few CASSEARGRRGYTF TGTGCCAGCAGTGAAGCCAGGGGGCGGAGGGGCTACACCTTC
TRBJ1-6 . TRBV28 . CASSLGVMGGMDNSPLHF TGTGCCAGCAGTTTGGGGGTGATGGGAGGTATGGATAATTCACCCCTCCACTTT
TRBJ2-3 . TRBV25-1 . CATMDSSSTDTQYF TGTGCCACCATGGACAGCTCTAGCACAGATACGCAGTATTTT
TRBJ1-2 TRBD1 TRBV5-1 few CASSNTGQGRYGYTF TGCGCCAGCAGCAACACCGGACAGGGGAGGTATGGCTACACCTTC
TRBJ1-1 . TRBV28 . CASSSLITAEAFF TGTGCCAGCAGTTCCCTAATCACAGCTGAAGCTTTCTTT
TRBJ1-6 . TRBV18 many CASSVGDSYNSPLHF TGTGCCAGCTCAGTTGGGGACTCCTATAATTCACCCCTCCACTTT
TRBJ1-1 . TRBV6-2/TRBV6-3 . CASSYPQQARSEAFF TGTGCCAGCAGTTACCCCCAGCAGGCCAGGAGTGAAGCTTTCTTT
TRBJ2-5 . TRBV7-7 many CASSADQETQYF TGTGCCAGCAGCGCGGACCAAGAGACCCAGTACTTC
TRBJ2-1 TRBD2 TRBV5-1 many CASSLAGGDNEQFF TGCGCCAGCAGCTTAGCGGGAGGGGACAATGAGCAGTTCTTC
TRBJ2-1 . TRBV20-1 . CSARAGTWLRKFF TGCAGTGCTAGAGCAGGGACCTGGCTGAGGAAGTTCTTC
TRBJ1-1 . TRBV5-1 few CASSLDTNSGAFF TGCGCCAGCAGCTTGGACACAAACAGCGGAGCTTTCTTT
TRBJ2-7 . TRBV6-2/TRBV6-3 many CASLTGESYEQYF TGTGCCAGCTTGACCGGGGAATCCTACGAGCAGTACTTC
TRBJ1-1 TRBD1 TRBV3-1 many CASSRGQGITEAFF TGTGCCAGCAGCCGAGGACAGGGCATCACTGAAGCTTTCTTT
TRBJ2-1 TRBD2 TRBV28 . CASTLSGGAYNEQFF TGTGCCAGCACCTTGAGCGGGGGGGCCTACAATGAGCAGTTCTTC
TRBJ1-2 TRBD1 TRBV20-1 once CSARIWDSEGKAYGYTF TGCAGTGCTAGAATTTGGGACAGTGAGGGGAAGGCCTATGGCTACACCTTC
TRBJ2-5 . TRBV28 few CASSIDIDRQETQYF TGTGCCAGCAGTATTGATATAGACAGACAAGAGACCCAGTACTTC
TRBJ1-5 TRBD1 TRBV28 . CASSRQGSSNQPQHF TGTGCCAGCAGTCGACAGGGGAGTAGCAATCAGCCCCAGCATTTT
TRBJ1-1 . TRBV20-1 many CSARDTGNTEAFF TGCAGTGCTAGAGATACAGGGAACACTGAAGCTTTCTTT
TRBJ1-6 . TRBV7-8 few CASSLASDGNYSPLHF TGTGCCAGCAGCTTAGCGTCCGACGGAAACTATTCACCCCTCCACTTT
TRBJ2-1 TRBD2 TRBV28 many CASSLPSGRYNEQFF TGTGCCAGCAGTTTACCTAGCGGGAGGTACAATGAGCAGTTCTTC
TRBJ1-5 . TRBV12-3/TRBV12-4 many CASRDLTGGQPQHF TGTGCCAGCAGGGATTTGACCGGCGGACAGCCCCAGCATTTT
TRBJ2-2 TRBD2 TRBV11-1 . CASSSGLAGGLTGELFF TGTGCCAGCAGTTCCGGACTAGCGGGAGGGCTCACCGGGGAGCTGTTTTTT
TRBJ2-7 . TRBV28 few CTSSLSGYEQYF TGTACCAGCAGTTTATCCGGCTACGAGCAGTACTTC
TRBJ1-2 . TRBV4-1 . CASSQVQDTYYGYTF TGCGCCAGCAGCCAAGTGCAGGACACTTACTATGGCTACACCTTC
TRBJ1-6 TRBD1 TRBV2 many CASRKTGSRLSPLHF TGTGCCAGCAGGAAGACAGGGTCAAGGCTCTCACCCCTCCACTTT
TRBJ2-3 . TRBV29-1 few CSVGRGRAQYF TGCAGCGTCGGACGGGGTCGTGCGCAGTATTTT
TRBJ1-6 TRBD1 TRBV28 . CASSLLEKRGQGNSPLHF TGTGCCAGCAGTTTACTCGAGAAGAGGGGACAGGGGAACTCACCCCTCCACTTT
TRBJ1-6 . TRBV28 few CASSLEVSASSPLHF TGTGCCAGCAGTTTAGAGGTGTCGGCTAGTTCACCCCTCCACTTT
TRBJ2-1 . TRBV7-8 . CASSHRGGPTYNEQFF TGTGCCAGCAGCCATAGGGGGGGACCTACCTACAATGAGCAGTTCTTC
TRBJ2-3 . TRBV20-1 . CSAPARTDTQYF TGCAGTGCTCCGGCACGGACAGATACGCAGTATTTT
TRBJ2-7 TRBD1 TRBV29-1 . CSARTGGAEQYF TGCAGCGCGCGGACAGGGGGCGCAGAGCAGTACTTC
TRBJ2-7 TRBD2 TRBV28 . CASSLGGGLALISYEQYF TGTGCCAGCAGTTTAGGCGGCGGACTAGCGCTTATCTCCTACGAGCAGTACTTC
TRBJ2-3 TRBD2 TRBV7-9 few CASSSRLAGPSTDTQYF TGTGCCAGCAGCTCCCGCCTAGCGGGGCCTAGCACAGATACGCAGTATTTT
TRBJ2-7 . TRBV7-6 . CASSFPGGTYEQYF TGTGCCAGCAGCTTCCCCGGGGGGACATACGAGCAGTACTTC
TRBJ2-7 TRBD2 TRBV7-2 . CASSSVTGGYEQYF TGTGCCAGCAGCTCGGTGACGGGAGGCTACGAGCAGTACTTC
TRBJ2-1 TRBD2 TRBV20-1 few CSAKLDGRTYNEQFF TGCAGTGCTAAACTAGACGGGAGGACTTACAATGAGCAGTTCTTC
TRBJ2-7 . TRBV6-2/TRBV6-3 many CASSYSPTGGLFDEQYF TGTGCCAGCAGTTATTCCCCGACAGGTGGTCTTTTCGACGAGCAGTACTTC
TRBJ1-5 . TRBV18 many CASSPLGRLNNQPQHF TGTGCCAGCTCACCACTGGGCAGACTGAACAATCAGCCCCAGCATTTT
TRBJ1-3 TRBD1 TRBV2 . CAGTGAGNTIYF TGTGCCGGGACAGGGGCAGGAAACACCATATATTTT
TRBJ1-4 . TRBV18 few CASSPPTAGGSELFF TGTGCCAGCTCACCACCGACGGCGGGGGGTTCGGAACTGTTTTTT